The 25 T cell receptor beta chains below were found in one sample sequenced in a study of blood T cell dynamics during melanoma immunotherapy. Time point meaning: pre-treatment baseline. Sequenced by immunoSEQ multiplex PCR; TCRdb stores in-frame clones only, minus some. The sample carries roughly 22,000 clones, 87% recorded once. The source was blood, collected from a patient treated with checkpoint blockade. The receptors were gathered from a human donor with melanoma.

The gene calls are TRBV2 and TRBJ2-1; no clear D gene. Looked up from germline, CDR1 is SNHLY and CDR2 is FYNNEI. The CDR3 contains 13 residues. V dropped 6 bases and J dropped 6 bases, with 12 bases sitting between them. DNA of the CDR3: TGTGCCAGCAGGGACGACACAGCCAATGAGCAGTTCTTC. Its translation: CASRDDTANEQFF.

The CDR3 protein is CASSLGLTGDNEQFF. CDR3 coding DNA: TGCGCCAGCAGCTTAGGGTTGACGGGGGACAATGAGCAGTTCTTC. This sequence joins TRBV5-1 and TRBJ2-1; the D gene is possibly TRBD2 (6 bases). The CDR3 loop spans 15 amino acids. The V end was cut by 2 bases, the J end by 5 bases, with 14 bases between. In germline, CDR1 is SGHRS, CDR2 YFSETQ.

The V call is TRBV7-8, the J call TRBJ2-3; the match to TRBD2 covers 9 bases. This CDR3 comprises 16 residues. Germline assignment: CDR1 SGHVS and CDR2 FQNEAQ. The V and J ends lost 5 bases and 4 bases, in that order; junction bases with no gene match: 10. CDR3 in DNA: TGTGCCAGCAGCCGCGCGGCGGGAGGGGTGGCAGATACGCAGTATTTT. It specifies CASSRAAGGVADTQYF. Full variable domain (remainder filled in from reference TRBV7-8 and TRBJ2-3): GAGVSQSPRYKVAKRGQDVALRCDPISGHVSLFWYQQALGQGPEFLTYFQNEAQLDKSGLPSDRFFAERPEGSVSTLKIQRTQQEDSAVYLCASSRAAGGVADTQYFGPGTRLTVL.

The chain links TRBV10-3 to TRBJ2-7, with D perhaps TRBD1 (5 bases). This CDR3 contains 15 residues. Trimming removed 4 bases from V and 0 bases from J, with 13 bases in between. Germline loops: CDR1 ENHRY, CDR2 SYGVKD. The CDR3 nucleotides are TGTGCCATCAGTGGACAGAATATTAGCTCCTACGAGCAGTACTTC. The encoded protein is CAISGQNISSYEQYF.

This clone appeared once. CDR3 sequence (DNA): TGTGCCAGTAGTATGTCGTACACTGAAGCTTTCTTT. It is translated as CASSMSYTEAFF. This chain uses TRBV19 with TRBJ1-1; the D is unclear. This CDR3 has 12 residues. V gave up 3 bases and J gave up 3 bases, with 5 bases separating them. Germline V lookup: CDR1 LNHDA, CDR2 SQIVND (reference sequence).

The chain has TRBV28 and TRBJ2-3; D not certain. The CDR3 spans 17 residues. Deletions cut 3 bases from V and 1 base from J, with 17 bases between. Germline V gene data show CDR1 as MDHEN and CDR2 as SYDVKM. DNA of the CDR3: TGTGCCAGCAGTTTGATGGGCGGATCTCAAGGCACAGATACGCAGTATTTT. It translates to CASSLMGGSQGTDTQYF.

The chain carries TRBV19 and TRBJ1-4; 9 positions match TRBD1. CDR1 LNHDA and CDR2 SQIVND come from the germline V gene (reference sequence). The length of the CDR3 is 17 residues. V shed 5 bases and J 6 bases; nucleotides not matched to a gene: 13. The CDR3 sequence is CASSPLNRGRGYEKLFF. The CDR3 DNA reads TGTGCCAGTAGTCCTCTAAACAGGGGGCGCGGCTATGAAAAACTGTTTTTT. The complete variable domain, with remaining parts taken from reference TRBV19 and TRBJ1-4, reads DGGITQSPKYLFRKEGQNVTLSCEQNLNHDAMYWYRQDPGQGLRLIYYSQIVNDFQKGDIAEGYSVSREKKESFPLTVTSAQKNPTAFYLCASSPLNRGRGYEKLFFGSGTQLSVL.

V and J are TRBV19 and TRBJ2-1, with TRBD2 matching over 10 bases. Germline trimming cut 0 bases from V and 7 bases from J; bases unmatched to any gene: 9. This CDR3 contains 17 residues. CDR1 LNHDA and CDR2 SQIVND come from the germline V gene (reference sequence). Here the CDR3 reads CASSIEALAGVSNEQFF. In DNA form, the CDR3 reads TGTGCCAGTAGTATAGAGGCCCTAGCGGGAGTTAGTAATGAGCAGTTCTTC.

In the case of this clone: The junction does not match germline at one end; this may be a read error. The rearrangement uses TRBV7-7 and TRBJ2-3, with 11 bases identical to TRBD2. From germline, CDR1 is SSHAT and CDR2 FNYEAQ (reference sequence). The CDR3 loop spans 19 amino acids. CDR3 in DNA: TGTGCTAGCAGCTTAACCGGGACTAGCGGCTACCCTAGCACAGATACGCAGTATTTT. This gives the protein CASSLTGTSGYPSTDTQYF.

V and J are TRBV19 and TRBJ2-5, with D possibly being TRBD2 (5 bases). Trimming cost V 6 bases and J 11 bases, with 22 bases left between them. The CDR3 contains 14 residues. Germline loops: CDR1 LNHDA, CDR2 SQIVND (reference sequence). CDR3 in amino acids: CASSSLNSRGEQYF. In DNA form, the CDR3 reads TGTGCCAGTAGCTCCCTCAACTCGCGTGGGGAGCAGTACTTC.

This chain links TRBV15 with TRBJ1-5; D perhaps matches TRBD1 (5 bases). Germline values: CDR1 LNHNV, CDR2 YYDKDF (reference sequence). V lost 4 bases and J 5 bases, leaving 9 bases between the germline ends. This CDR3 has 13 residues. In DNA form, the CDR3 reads TGTGCCACCAGCACCAAAGGGGATCAGCCCCAGCATTTT. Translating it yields CATSTKGDQPQHF.

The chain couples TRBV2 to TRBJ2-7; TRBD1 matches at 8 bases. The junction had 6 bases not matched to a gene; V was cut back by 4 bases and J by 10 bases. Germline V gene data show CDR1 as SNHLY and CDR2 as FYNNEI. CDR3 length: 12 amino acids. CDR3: CASSGDRPIQYF. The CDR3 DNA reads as TGTGCCAGCAGTGGGGACAGGCCAATACAGTACTTC.

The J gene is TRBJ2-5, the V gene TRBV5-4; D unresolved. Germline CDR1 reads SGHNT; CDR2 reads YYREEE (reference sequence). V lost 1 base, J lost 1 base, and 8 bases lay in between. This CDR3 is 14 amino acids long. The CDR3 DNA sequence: TGTGCCAGCAGCTTGCCCGGGTTCCAAGAGACCCAGTACTTC. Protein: CASSLPGFQETQYF.

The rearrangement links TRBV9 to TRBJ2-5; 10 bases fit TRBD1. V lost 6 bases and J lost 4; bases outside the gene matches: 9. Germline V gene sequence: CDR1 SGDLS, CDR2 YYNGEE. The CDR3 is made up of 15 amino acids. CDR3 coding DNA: TGTGCCAGCACCGTCGCGGGACAGGGGAGAGAGACCCAGTACTTC. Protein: CASTVAGQGRETQYF.

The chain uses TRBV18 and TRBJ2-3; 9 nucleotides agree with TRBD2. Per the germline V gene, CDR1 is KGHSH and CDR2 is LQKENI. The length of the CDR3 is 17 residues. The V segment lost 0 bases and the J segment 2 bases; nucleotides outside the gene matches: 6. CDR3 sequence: CASSPPASGTITDTQYF. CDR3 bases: TGTGCCAGCTCACCACCGGCTAGCGGGACTATCACAGATACGCAGTATTTT.

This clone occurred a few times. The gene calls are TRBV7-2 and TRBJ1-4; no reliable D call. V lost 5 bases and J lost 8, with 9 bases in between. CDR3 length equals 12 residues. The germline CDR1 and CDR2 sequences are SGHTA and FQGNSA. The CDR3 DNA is TGTGCCAGCAGCAGCTACCGAGAAAAACTGTTTTTT. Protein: CASSSYREKLFF.

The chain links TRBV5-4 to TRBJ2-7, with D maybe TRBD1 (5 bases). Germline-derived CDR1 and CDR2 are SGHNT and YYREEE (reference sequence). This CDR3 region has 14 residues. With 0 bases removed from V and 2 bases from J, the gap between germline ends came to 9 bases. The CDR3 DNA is TGTGCCAGCAGCTTGGAAACAGGACCCTACGAGCAGTACTTC. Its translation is CASSLETGPYEQYF.

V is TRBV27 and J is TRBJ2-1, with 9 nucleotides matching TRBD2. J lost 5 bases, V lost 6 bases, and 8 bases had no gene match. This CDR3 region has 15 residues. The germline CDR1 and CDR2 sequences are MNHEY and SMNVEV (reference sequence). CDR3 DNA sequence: TGTGCCAGCAGCCCGGGACTAGCTATCAACAATGAGCAGTTCTTC. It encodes CASSPGLAINNEQFF.

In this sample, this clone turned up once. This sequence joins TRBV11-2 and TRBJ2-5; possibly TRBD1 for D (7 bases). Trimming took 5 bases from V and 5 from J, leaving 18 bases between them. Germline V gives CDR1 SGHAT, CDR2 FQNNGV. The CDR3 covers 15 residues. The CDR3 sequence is CASSPAGTAQETQYF. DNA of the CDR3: TGTGCCAGCAGCCCCGCGGGGACAGCCCAGGAGACCCAGTACTTC.

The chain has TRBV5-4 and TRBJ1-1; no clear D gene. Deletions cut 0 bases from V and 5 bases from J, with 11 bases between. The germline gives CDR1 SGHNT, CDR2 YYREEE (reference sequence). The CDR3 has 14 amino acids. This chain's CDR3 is CASSLEGWFTEAFF. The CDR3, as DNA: TGTGCCAGCAGCTTGGAGGGCTGGTTTACTGAAGCTTTCTTT.

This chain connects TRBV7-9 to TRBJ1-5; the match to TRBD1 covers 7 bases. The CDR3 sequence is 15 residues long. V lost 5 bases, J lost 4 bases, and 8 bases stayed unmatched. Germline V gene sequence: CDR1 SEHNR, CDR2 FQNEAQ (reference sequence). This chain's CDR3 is CASSPIQGENQPQHF. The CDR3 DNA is TGTGCCAGCAGCCCCATCCAGGGGGAGAATCAGCCCCAGCATTTT.

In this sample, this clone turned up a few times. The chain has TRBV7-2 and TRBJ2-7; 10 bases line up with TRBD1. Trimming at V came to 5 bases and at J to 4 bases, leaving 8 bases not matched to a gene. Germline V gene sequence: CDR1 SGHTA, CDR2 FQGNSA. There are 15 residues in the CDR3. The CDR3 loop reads CASSPAGTGVYEQYF. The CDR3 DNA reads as TGTGCCAGCAGCCCCGCAGGGACAGGGGTTTACGAGCAGTACTTC.

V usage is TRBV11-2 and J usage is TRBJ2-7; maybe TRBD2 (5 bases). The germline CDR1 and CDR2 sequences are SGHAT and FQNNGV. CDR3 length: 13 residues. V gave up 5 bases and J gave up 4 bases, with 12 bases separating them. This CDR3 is CASSTIGLYEQYF. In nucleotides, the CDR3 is TGTGCCAGCAGCACCATCGGACTGTACGAGCAGTACTTC.

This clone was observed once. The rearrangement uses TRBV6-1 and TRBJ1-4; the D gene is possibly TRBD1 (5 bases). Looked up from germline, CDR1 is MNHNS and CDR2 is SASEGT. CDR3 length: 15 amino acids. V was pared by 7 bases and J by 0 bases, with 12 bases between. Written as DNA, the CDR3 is TGTGCCAGCAAGGGGCTCTCCTCAACTAATGAAAAACTGTTTTTT. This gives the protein CASKGLSSTNEKLFF.

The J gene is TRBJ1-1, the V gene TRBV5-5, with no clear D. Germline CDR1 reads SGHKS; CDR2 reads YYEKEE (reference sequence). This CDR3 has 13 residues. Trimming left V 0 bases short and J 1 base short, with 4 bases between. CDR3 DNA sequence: TGTGCCAGCAGCTTGGTTTCGAACACTGAAGCTTTCTTT. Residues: CASSLVSNTEAFF.